The table lists the clone carrying this T cell receptor (beta chain) with a few counts. The TCR beta library used iRepertoire HTBI primers with Arm-PCR amplification of CDR3. TCRdb recomputed calls from the multiplex PCR reads with MiXCR, one row per CDR3 protein. The profile covers 400,000 to 450,000 distinct CDR3 sequences, with roughly 17% appearing a single time and around 11% taken by the ten largest. Time point here: newly diagnosed GD, antithyroid drugs for less than 3 months. PBMC-derived RNA was used for the TCR library. This entry belongs to a study of regulatory T cells in long-lasting Graves disease. These data were also filed under a second study, of T cells in Graves' hyperthyroidism and ophthalmopathy.

Sequenced material: peripheral blood mononuclear cells (PBMCs), taken at new diagnosis, from a patient treated with antithyroid drugs. The source of this sequence is a woman in her twenties or thirties with Graves disease.

CDR3 in amino acids: CASSIWVGGVKNQPQHF. The CDR3 nucleotides read TGTGCCAGTAGTATTTGGGTCGGGGGGGTAAAGAATCAGCCCCAGCATTTT. The chain is built from TRBV19 and TRBJ1-5; a weak D match, TRBD1 (5 bases). The V end was cut by 3 bases, the J end by 4 bases, with 19 bases between. Germline CDR1 reads LNHDA; CDR2 reads SQIVND (reference sequence). There are 17 residues in the CDR3.